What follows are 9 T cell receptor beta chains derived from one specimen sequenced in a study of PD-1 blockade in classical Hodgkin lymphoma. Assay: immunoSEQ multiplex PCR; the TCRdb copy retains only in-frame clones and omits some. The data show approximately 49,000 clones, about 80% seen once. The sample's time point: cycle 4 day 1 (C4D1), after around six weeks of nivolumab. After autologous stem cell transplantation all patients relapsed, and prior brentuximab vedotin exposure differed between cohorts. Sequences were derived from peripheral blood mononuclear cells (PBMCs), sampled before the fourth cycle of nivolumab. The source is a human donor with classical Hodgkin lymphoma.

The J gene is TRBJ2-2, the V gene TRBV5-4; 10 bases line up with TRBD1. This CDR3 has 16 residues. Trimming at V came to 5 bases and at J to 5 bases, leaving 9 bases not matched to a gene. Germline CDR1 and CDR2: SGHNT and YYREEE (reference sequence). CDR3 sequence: CASSSGQGVYTGELFF. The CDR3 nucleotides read TGTGCCAGCAGTTCCGGACAGGGGGTTTATACCGGGGAGCTGTTTTTT.

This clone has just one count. CDR3 DNA: TGTGCCAGCAGTTACGCTGGGACTTATCCCTACGAGCAGTACTTC. Its protein product is CASSYAGTYPYEQYF. The V call is TRBV6-5, the J call TRBJ2-7, with D tentatively TRBD2 (6 bases). The V gene's germline CDR1 is MNHEY and CDR2 SVGAGI. The CDR3 is 15 residues long. Between the trimmed V and J ends, which lost 2 bases and 2 bases, there was a span of 13 bases.

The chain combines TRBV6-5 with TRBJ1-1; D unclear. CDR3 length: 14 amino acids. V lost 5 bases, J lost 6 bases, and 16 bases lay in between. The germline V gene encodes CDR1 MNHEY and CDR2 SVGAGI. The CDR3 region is CASSPPGVSPEAFF. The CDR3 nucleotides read TGTGCCAGCAGTCCGCCCGGGGTTAGTCCTGAAGCTTTCTTT.

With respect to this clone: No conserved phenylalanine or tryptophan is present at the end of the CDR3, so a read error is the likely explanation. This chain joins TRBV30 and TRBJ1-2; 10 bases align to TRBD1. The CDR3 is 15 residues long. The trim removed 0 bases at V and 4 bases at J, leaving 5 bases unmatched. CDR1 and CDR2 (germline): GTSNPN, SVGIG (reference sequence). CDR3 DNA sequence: TGTGCCTGGAGTGTCGGGACAGGGGTGCTCTATGGCTACACCCTC. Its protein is CAWSVGTGVLYGYTL.

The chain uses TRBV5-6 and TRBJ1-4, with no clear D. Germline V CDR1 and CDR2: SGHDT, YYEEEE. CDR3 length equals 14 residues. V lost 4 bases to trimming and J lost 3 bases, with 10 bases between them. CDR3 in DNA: TGTGCCAGCAGCGTGGGAGAAGCTAATGAAAAACTGTTTTTT. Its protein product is CASSVGEANEKLFF.

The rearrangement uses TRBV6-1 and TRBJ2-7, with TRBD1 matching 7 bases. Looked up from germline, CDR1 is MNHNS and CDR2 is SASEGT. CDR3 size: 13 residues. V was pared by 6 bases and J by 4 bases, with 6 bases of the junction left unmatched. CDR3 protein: CASSGDSSYEQYF. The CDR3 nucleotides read TGTGCCAGCAGCGGGGACAGTTCATACGAGCAGTACTTC.

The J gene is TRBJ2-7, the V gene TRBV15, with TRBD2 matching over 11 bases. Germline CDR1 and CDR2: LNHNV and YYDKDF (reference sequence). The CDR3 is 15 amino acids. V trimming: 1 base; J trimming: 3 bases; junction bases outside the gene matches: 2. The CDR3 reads CATSRAGTSGYEQYF. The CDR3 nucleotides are TGTGCCACCAGCAGAGCCGGGACTAGCGGCTACGAGCAGTACTTC. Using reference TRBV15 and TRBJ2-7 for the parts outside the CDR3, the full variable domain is DAMVIQNPRYQVTQFGKPVTLSCSQTLNHNVMYWYQQKSSQAPKLLFHYYDKDFNNEADTPDNFQSRRPNTSFCFLDIRSPGLGDTAMYLCATSRAGTSGYEQYFGPGTRLTVT.

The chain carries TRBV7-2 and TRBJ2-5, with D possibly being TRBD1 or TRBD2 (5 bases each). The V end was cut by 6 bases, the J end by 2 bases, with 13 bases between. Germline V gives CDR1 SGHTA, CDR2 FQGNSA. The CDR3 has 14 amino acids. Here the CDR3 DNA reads TGTGCCAGCAGTCGGGACCGCCAACAAGAGACCCAGTACTTC. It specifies CASSRDRQQETQYF.

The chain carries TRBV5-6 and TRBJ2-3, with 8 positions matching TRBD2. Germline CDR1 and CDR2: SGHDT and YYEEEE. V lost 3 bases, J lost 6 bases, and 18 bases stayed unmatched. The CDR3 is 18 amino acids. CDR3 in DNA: TGTGCCAGCAGCTCCCCCACTCTGACTAGCGCGTATCTCGATACGCAGTATTTT. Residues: CASSSPTLTSAYLDTQYF.